These 3 T cell receptor beta chains originate from one sample sequenced in a study of OX40 agonist ivuxolimab in advanced cancers. Library method: the immunoSEQ multiplex PCR assay. In its TCRdb copy, this immuneACCESS table keeps in-frame sequences only and misses some clones. Where compared with another copy, unresolved V genes explain less than half of these, and the others have no known cause. The sample table shows under 75,000 clones, and approximately 89% are seen once. The ten largest account for approximately 2.1% of the sample. This specimen consisted of CD4+ or CD8+ T cells sorted from blood, obtained in a trial of the OX40 agonist ivuxolimab. The origin of the receptors is an adult with an advanced solid tumor such as melanoma, head and neck, liver or kidney cancer.

CDR3 DNA: TGTGCCAGCAGCTACGGACAGGGATGGAGAGAGACCCAGTACTTC. As protein: CASSYGQGWRETQYF. The V gene is TRBV28, the J gene TRBJ2-5, with 8 bases matching TRBD1. The V gene end was trimmed by 6 bases and the J gene end by 4 bases; junction bases not matched to a gene: 10. Germline V gene data show CDR1 as MDHEN and CDR2 as SYDVKM. The CDR3 contains 15 residues.

This rearrangement joins TRBV2 to TRBJ1-5, with 7 bases lining up with TRBD1. The germline V gene encodes CDR1 SNHLY and CDR2 FYNNEI. Trimming took 7 bases from V and 3 from J; bases not matched to a gene: 9. This CDR3 contains 15 residues. This CDR3 reads CASTGTAAYNQPQHF. The CDR3 nucleotides are TGTGCCAGCACTGGGACAGCTGCGTACAATCAGCCCCAGCATTTT.

In its sample, this clone was seen once. This chain uses TRBV28 with TRBJ2-1; 11 positions agree with TRBD2. Per the germline V gene, CDR1 is MDHEN and CDR2 is SYDVKM. This CDR3 contains 18 residues. The trim removed 7 bases at V and 0 bases at J, leaving 11 bases unmatched. DNA of the CDR3: TGTGCCAGCACCTTCAGACTAGCGGGAAGAGGCTCCTACAATGAGCAGTTCTTC. It encodes CASTFRLAGRGSYNEQFF. Together with reference TRBV28 and TRBJ2-1, the CDR3 gives the full variable domain: DVKVTQSSRYLVKRTGEKVFLECVQDMDHENMFWYRQDPGLGLRLIYFSYDVKMKEKGDIPEGYSVSREKKERFSLILESASTNQTSMYLCASTFRLAGRGSYNEQFFGPGTRLTVL.